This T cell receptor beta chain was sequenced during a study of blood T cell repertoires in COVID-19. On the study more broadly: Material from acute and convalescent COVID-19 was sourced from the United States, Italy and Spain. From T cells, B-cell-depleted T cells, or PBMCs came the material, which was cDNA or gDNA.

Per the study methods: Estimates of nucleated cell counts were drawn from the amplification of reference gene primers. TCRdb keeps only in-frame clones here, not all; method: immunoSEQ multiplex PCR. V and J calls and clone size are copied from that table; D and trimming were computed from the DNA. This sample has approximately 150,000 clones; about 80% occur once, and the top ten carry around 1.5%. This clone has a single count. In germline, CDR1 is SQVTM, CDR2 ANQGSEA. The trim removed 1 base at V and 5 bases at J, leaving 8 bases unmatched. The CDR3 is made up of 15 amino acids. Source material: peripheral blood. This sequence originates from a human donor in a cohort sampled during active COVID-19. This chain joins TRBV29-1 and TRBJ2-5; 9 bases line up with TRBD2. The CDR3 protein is CSVEGVAGEGETQYF. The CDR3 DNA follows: TGCAGCGTTGAAGGGGTAGCGGGAGAGGGGGAGACCCAGTACTTC. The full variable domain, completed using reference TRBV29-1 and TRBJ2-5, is SAVISQKPSRDICQRGTSLTIQCQVDSQVTMMFWYRQQPGQSLTLIATANQGSEATYESGFVIDKFPISRPNLTFSTLTVSNMSPEDSSIYLCSVEGVAGEGETQYFGPGTRLLVL.